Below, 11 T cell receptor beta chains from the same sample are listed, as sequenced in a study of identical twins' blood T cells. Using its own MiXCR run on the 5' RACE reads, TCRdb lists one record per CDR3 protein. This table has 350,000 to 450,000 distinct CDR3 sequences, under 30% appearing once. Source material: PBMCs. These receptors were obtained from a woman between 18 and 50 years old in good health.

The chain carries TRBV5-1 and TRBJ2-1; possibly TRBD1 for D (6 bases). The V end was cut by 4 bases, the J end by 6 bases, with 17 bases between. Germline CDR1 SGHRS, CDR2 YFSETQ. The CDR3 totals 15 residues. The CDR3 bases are TGCGCCAGCAGCCTACAGGGAGCAGATCTCAATGAGCAGTTCTTC. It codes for CASSLQGADLNEQFF. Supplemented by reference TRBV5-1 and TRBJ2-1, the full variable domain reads KAGVTQTPRYLIKTRGQQVTLSCSPISGHRSVSWYQQTPGQGLQFLFEYFSETQRNKGNFPGRFSGRQFSNSRSEMNVSTLELGDSALYLCASSLQGADLNEQFFGPGTRLTVL.

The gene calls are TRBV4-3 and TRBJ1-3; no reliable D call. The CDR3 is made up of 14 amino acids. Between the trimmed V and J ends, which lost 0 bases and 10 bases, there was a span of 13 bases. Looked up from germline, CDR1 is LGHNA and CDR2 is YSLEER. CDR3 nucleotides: TGCGCCAGCAGCCAAGATTCGGCTTTTACGACCATATATTTT. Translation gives CASSQDSAFTTIYF.

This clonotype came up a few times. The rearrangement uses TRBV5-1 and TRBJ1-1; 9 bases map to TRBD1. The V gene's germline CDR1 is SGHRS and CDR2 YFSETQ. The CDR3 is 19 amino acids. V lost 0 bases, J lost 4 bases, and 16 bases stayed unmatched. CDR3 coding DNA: TGCGCCAGCAGCTTGGCCGGGGGACAGGGAGGTGATTATGGCACTGAAGCTTTCTTT. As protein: CASSLAGGQGGDYGTEAFF.

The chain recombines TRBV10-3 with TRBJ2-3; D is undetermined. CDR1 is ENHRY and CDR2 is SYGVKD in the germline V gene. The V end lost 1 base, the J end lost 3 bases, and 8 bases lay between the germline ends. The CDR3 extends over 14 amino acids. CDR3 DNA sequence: TGTGCCATCAGTGAGTTACACTTAACAGATACGCAGTATTTT. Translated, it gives CAISELHLTDTQYF.

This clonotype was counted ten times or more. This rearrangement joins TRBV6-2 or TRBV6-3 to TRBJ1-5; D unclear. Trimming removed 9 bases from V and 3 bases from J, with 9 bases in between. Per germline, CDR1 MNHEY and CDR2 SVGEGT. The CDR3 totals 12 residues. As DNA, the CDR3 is TGTGCCAGTGACACCCTCAATCAGCCCCAGCATTTT. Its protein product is CASDTLNQPQHF.

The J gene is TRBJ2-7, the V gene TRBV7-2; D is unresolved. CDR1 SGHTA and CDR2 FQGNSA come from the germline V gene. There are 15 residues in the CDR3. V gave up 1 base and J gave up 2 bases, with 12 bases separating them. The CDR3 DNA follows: TGTGCCAGCAGCTTAGATTCAAGGCATCCCTACGAGCAGTACTTC. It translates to CASSLDSRHPYEQYF.

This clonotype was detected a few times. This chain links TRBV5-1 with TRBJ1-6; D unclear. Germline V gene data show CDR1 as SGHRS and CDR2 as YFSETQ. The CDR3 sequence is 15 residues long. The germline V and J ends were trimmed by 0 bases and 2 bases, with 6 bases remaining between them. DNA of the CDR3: TGCGCCAGCAGCTTGGCCCGAACCTATAATTCACCCCTCCACTTT. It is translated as CASSLARTYNSPLHF. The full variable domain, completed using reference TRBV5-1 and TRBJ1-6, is KAGVTQTPRYLIKTRGQQVTLSCSPISGHRSVSWYQQTPGQGLQFLFEYFSETQRNKGNFPGRFSGRQFSNSRSEMNVSTLELGDSALYLCASSLARTYNSPLHFGNGTRLTVT.

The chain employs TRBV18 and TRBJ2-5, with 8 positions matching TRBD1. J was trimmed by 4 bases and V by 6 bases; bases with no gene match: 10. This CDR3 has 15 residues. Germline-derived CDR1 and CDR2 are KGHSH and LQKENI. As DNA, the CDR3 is TGTGCCAGCTCCCTGACCGGACAGGGCGGAGAGACCCAGTACTTC. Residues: CASSLTGQGGETQYF.

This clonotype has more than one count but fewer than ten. The CDR3: CSAPFPGQNTEAFF. CDR3 DNA: TGCAGTGCTCCATTCCCGGGACAGAACACTGAAGCTTTCTTT. V usage is TRBV20-1 and J usage is TRBJ1-1; D perhaps matches TRBD1 (6 bases). The V end lost 5 bases, the J end lost 1 base, and 14 bases lay between the germline ends. The CDR3 is 14 residues long. Per the germline V gene, CDR1 is DFQATT and CDR2 is SNEGSKA (reference sequence).

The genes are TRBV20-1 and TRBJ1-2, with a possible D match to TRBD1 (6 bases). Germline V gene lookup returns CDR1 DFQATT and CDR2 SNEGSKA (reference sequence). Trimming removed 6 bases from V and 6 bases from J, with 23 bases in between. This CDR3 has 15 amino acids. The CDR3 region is CSADLTGLSPNGYTF. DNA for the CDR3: TGCAGTGCCGACCTAACAGGGTTATCCCCTAATGGCTACACCTTC.

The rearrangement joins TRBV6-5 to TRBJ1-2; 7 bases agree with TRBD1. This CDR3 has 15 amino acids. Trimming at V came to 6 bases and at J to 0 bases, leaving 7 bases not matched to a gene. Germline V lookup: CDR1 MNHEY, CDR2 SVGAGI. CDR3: CASRPRDRPNYGYTF. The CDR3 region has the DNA TGTGCCAGCAGACCTAGGGACAGACCTAACTATGGCTACACCTTC.